These 29 T cell receptor beta chains share one sample of origin, sequenced in a study of blood T cell repertoires in COVID-19. Libraries were prepared by immunoSEQ multiplex PCR; TCRdb keeps only in-frame clonotypes and omits some of them. The data contain approximately 220,000 clones, about 80% of them singletons. The specimen sequenced was peripheral blood. The origin of the receptors is a woman in her sixties or seventies with acute or convalescent COVID-19.

The chain uses TRBV9 and TRBJ1-3; 9 positions match TRBD1. Germline V gene lookup returns CDR1 SGDLS and CDR2 YYNGEE. V gave up 3 bases and J gave up 4 bases; unmatched junction bases: 5. The CDR3 contains 15 residues. CDR3 in amino acids: CASSGTGAYGNTIYF. The DNA for the CDR3 is TGTGCCAGCAGCGGGACAGGGGCTTACGGAAACACCATATATTTT.

V and J are TRBV7-9 and TRBJ1-2, with a possible D match to TRBD1 (6 bases). The V gene's germline CDR1 is SEHNR and CDR2 FQNEAQ (reference sequence). Trimming took off 2 bases at V and 12 bases at J, with 13 bases between the two ends. This CDR3 spans 12 amino acids. The CDR3 is CASSLQGTADTF. The DNA of the CDR3 is TGTGCCAGCAGCTTACAGGGGACCGCGGACACCTTC. Variable domain in full (rest from reference TRBV7-9 and TRBJ1-2): DTGVSQNPRHKITKRGQNVTFRCDPISEHNRLYWYRQTLGQGPEFLTYFQNEAQLEKSRLLSDRFSAERPKGSFSTLEIQRTEQGDSAMYLCASSLQGTADTFGSGTRLTVV.

The chain joins TRBV5-6 to TRBJ2-1; 11 bases agree with TRBD1. Germline assignment: CDR1 SGHDT and CDR2 YYEEEE. With 5 bases clipped from V and 9 bases from J, the junction kept 4 bases outside the gene matches. This CDR3 is 13 amino acids long. The CDR3 region has the DNA TGTGCCAGCAGTCGGGACAGGGGGATTGAGCAGTTCTTC. This sequence encodes CASSRDRGIEQFF.

The chain combines TRBV9 with TRBJ1-2, with 7 bases matching TRBD1. J lost 2 bases, V lost 0 bases, and 4 bases had no gene match. Germline values: CDR1 SGDLS, CDR2 YYNGEE. The CDR3 is made up of 15 amino acids. The CDR3 reads CASSVAPQGNYGYTF. The CDR3, as DNA: TGTGCCAGCAGCGTAGCTCCACAGGGGAACTATGGCTACACCTTC.

The chain joins TRBV27 to TRBJ1-2; 8 bases map to TRBD1. The CDR3 spans 16 residues. Unmatched junction bases numbered 16, after V lost 6 bases and J lost 7 bases. The germline V gene has CDR1 MNHEY and CDR2 SMNVEV (reference sequence). The DNA for the CDR3 is TGTGCCAGCAGCTTAGGAGGACAGGGTTGGTATACTGGCTACACCTTC. The encoded protein is CASSLGGQGWYTGYTF.

This chain uses TRBV4-2 with TRBJ1-2; D gene uncertain. The CDR3 contains 14 residues. Trimming stripped 3 bases from V and 8 bases from J, with 16 bases between. Per germline, CDR1 LGHNA and CDR2 YNFKEQ. The CDR3 nucleotides read TGTGCCAGCAGCCACCCCACAGAATCCTCAGGCTACACCTTC. Its translation: CASSHPTESSGYTF.

The chain has TRBV7-8 and TRBJ1-6, with 8 nucleotides matching TRBD1. The V gene's germline CDR1 is SGHVS and CDR2 FQNEAQ. The CDR3 is made up of 15 amino acids. Trimming took 5 bases from V and 4 from J; bases not matched to a gene: 4. The CDR3 nucleotides read TGTGCCAGCAGCAGTCGACAGGGGTATAATTCACCCCTCCACTTT. Protein product: CASSSRQGYNSPLHF.

The chain is built from TRBV9 and TRBJ1-1, with D maybe TRBD1 (5 bases). The CDR3 covers 13 residues. Germline V gives CDR1 SGDLS, CDR2 YYNGEE. Deletions cut 6 bases from V and 3 bases from J, with 12 bases between. This CDR3 reads CASNQEGDTEAFF. For the CDR3, the DNA is TGTGCCAGCAACCAGGAAGGGGACACTGAAGCTTTCTTT. Together with reference TRBV9 and TRBJ1-1, the CDR3 gives the full variable domain: DSGVTQTPKHLITATGQRVTLRCSPRSGDLSVYWYQQSLDQGLQFLIQYYNGEERAKGNILERFSAQQFPDLHSELNLSSLELGDSALYFCASNQEGDTEAFFGQGTRLTVV.

The V and J genes are TRBV6-1 and TRBJ1-1, with no clear D. Germline CDR1 reads MNHNS; CDR2 reads SASEGT. The CDR3 is 11 residues long. V was trimmed by 0 bases and J by 11 bases, leaving 7 bases between them. The CDR3 DNA follows: TGTGCCAGCAGTGAAGCTTCCTCCGCTTTCTTT. This sequence encodes CASSEASSAFF.

The chain links TRBV18 to TRBJ2-1; D possibly corresponds to TRBD1 (6 bases). V lost 2 bases to trimming and J lost 4 bases, with 15 bases between them. The CDR3 length is 16 residues. Germline assignment: CDR1 KGHSH and CDR2 LQKENI. CDR3 in DNA: TGTGCCAGCTCACCAAACACGTGGGGGCAATACAATGAGCAGTTCTTC. This encodes CASSPNTWGQYNEQFF.

This sequence joins TRBV4-1 and TRBJ2-7, with 13 bases lining up with TRBD2. The V and J ends lost 4 bases and 3 bases, in that order; junction bases with no gene match: 3. CDR1 MGHRA and CDR2 YSYEKL come from the germline V gene. The CDR3 extends over 15 amino acids. The CDR3 region is CASSLGLAGVYEQYF. The CDR3 DNA reads as TGCGCCAGCAGCCTAGGACTAGCGGGGGTCTACGAGCAGTACTTC.

The genes are TRBV5-1 and TRBJ2-3; tentative D call: TRBD2 (5 bases). Trimming left V 0 bases short and J 6 bases short, with 14 bases between. The CDR3 totals 15 residues. Germline V gene data show CDR1 as SGHRS and CDR2 as YFSETQ. CDR3 amino acids: CASSLGGIVFDTQYF. The CDR3 nucleotides read TGCGCCAGCAGCTTGGGAGGGATTGTATTTGATACGCAGTATTTT.

The chain employs TRBV7-9 and TRBJ2-7; D might be TRBD2 (6 bases). Germline V CDR1 and CDR2: SEHNR, FQNEAQ (reference sequence). The ends were cut back, 2 bases at V and 5 bases at J, with 7 bases in the middle. The CDR3 runs 12 residues. The DNA of the CDR3 is TGTGCCAGCAGCTTATGGGGGGACGAGCAGTACTTC. Protein product: CASSLWGDEQYF. The full variable domain, completed using reference TRBV7-9 and TRBJ2-7, is DTGVSQNPRHKITKRGQNVTFRCDPISEHNRLYWYRQTLGQGPEFLTYFQNEAQLEKSRLLSDRFSAERPKGSFSTLEIQRTEQGDSAMYLCASSLWGDEQYFGPGTRLTVT.

The chain employs TRBV3-1 (or the pseudogene TRBV3-2) and TRBJ1-6; TRBD1 aligns across 7 bases. J gave up 9 bases and V 3 bases, and 5 bases lay outside the gene matches. The CDR3 covers 14 residues. Germline lookup yields CDR1 LGHDT and CDR2 YNNKEL (reference sequence). The CDR3 protein is CASSQWTGGSPLHF. The CDR3 DNA sequence: TGTGCCAGCAGCCAGTGGACAGGAGGTTCACCCCTCCACTTT.

The chain uses TRBV18 and TRBJ2-5; D unclear. The V gene lost 5 bases and the J gene lost 1 base, with 11 bases spanning the gap. Looked up from germline, CDR1 is KGHSH and CDR2 is LQKENI. There are 14 residues in the CDR3. CDR3 residues: CASSVRTSQETQYF. The CDR3 DNA reads TGTGCCAGCTCAGTCAGAACCAGCCAAGAGACCCAGTACTTC.

V is TRBV12-3 or TRBV12-4 and J is TRBJ1-2; a possible D gene is TRBD1 (5 bases). This CDR3 has 11 residues. V was shortened by 7 bases and J by 5 bases, with 8 bases between the two germline ends. The CDR3 nucleotides read TGTGCCAGCACTTCAGGGTATGGCTACACCTTC. This translates into CASTSGYGYTF.

CDR3 sequence: CASSRSGVFAEAFF. The CDR3 DNA sequence: TGTGCCAGCAGTCGCTCAGGGGTCTTCGCTGAAGCTTTCTTT. The rearrangement uses TRBV6-5 and TRBJ1-1; a weak D match, TRBD1 (6 bases). The length of the CDR3 is 14 residues. V was trimmed by 5 bases and J by 6 bases, leaving 16 bases between them. Germline CDR1 and CDR2: MNHEY and SVGAGI.

This clone has just one count. The rearrangement links TRBV5-1 to TRBJ1-6; maybe TRBD1 (5 bases). Trimming pared 0 bases from V and 9 bases from J, leaving 16 bases between. CDR1 is SGHRS and CDR2 is YFSETQ in the germline V gene. This CDR3 region has 16 residues. The CDR3 region is CASSLVGLTRGSPLHF. The CDR3, as DNA: TGCGCCAGCAGCTTGGTGGGCCTCACAAGGGGTTCACCCCTCCACTTT. The full variable domain, rest sourced from reference TRBV5-1 and TRBJ1-6, is KAGVTQTPRYLIKTRGQQVTLSCSPISGHRSVSWYQQTPGQGLQFLFEYFSETQRNKGNFPGRFSGRQFSNSRSEMNVSTLELGDSALYLCASSLVGLTRGSPLHFGNGTRLTVT.

The table lists this clone with a few counts. The V gene is TRBV5-4, the J gene TRBJ1-1; tentatively, D is TRBD1 (6 bases). V was pared by 2 bases and J by 3 bases, with 8 bases between. Germline-derived CDR1 and CDR2 are SGHNT and YYREEE (reference sequence). The CDR3 runs to 13 residues. The CDR3 here is CASSFNRDTEAFF. Written as DNA, the CDR3 is TGTGCCAGCAGCTTCAACAGGGACACTGAAGCTTTCTTT.

This chain uses TRBV19 with TRBJ2-5; 7 bases map to TRBD2. This CDR3 has 16 amino acids. Looked up from germline, CDR1 is LNHDA and CDR2 is SQIVND (reference sequence). J gave up 4 bases and V 3 bases, and 11 bases lay outside the gene matches. CDR3 in amino acids: CASSIRGGKSGETQYF. CDR3 nucleotides: TGTGCCAGTAGTATCCGGGGAGGGAAGTCAGGAGAGACCCAGTACTTC.

This chain's CDR3 is CASLQPGAETQYF. CDR3 sequence (DNA): TGTGCCAGCCTGCAACCCGGTGCGGAGACCCAGTACTTC. The gene calls are TRBV6-5 and TRBJ2-5; D unresolved. V was shortened by 8 bases and J by 5 bases, with 15 bases between the two germline ends. Germline V gene data show CDR1 as MNHEY and CDR2 as SVGAGI. This CDR3 has 13 residues.

The J gene is TRBJ1-2, the V gene TRBV11-2; possible D gene TRBD1, 5 bases. The CDR3 sequence is 15 residues long. Trimming shortened V by 1 base and J by 5 bases, and 14 bases separated the two germline ends. Germline V lookup: CDR1 SGHAT, CDR2 FQNNGV. As DNA, the CDR3 is TGTGCCAGCAGCTTAGGGGCTGGTCAGGGATATGGCTACACCTTC. Protein: CASSLGAGQGYGYTF.

This chain uses TRBV6-6 with TRBJ1-2, with TRBD1 matching over 10 bases. The V and J ends lost 7 bases and 8 bases, in that order; junction bases with no gene match: 7. The CDR3 extends over 13 amino acids. Germline V CDR1 and CDR2: MNHNY, SVGAGI (reference sequence). The CDR3: CASIPGTGEGYTF. For the CDR3, the DNA is TGTGCCAGCATACCCGGGACAGGGGAGGGCTACACCTTC.

V and J are TRBV12-3 or TRBV12-4 and TRBJ1-3; 7 nucleotides line up with TRBD1. J was trimmed by 4 bases and V by 6 bases; bases with no gene match: 3. The CDR3 length is 13 residues. In DNA, the CDR3 is TGTGCCAGCAGCGAGGGACAGGGAAACACCATATATTTT. It encodes CASSEGQGNTIYF.

This chain uses TRBV5-1 with TRBJ1-1, with D unclear. Deletions cut 3 bases from V and 5 bases from J, with 17 bases between. The V gene's germline CDR1 is SGHRS and CDR2 YFSETQ. This CDR3 has 15 residues. CDR3 nucleotides: TGCGCCAGCAGCTCGGATCCGGGTTTGAGGACTGAAGCTTTCTTT. Protein sequence: CASSSDPGLRTEAFF.

DNA for the CDR3: TGTGCCATCAGTACATCCGGGACAGGGGTGGCCTACGAGCAGTACTTC. This translates into CAISTSGTGVAYEQYF. The chain links TRBV10-3 to TRBJ2-7; 10 nucleotides match TRBD1. CDR1 ENHRY and CDR2 SYGVKD come from the germline V gene. There are 16 residues in the CDR3. Unmatched junction bases numbered 9, after V lost 5 bases and J lost 2 bases.

The genes are TRBV4-1 and TRBJ2-7, with 10 bases aligning to TRBD1. The germline gives CDR1 MGHRA, CDR2 YSYEKL. Trimming cost V 4 bases and J 5 bases; bases outside gene matches: 14. This CDR3 contains 17 residues. CDR3 sequence (DNA): TGCGCCAGCAGCCTTCTCTTCCGACGGGACAGGGGTGACGAGCAGTACTTC. Translation gives CASSLLFRRDRGDEQYF.

The J gene is TRBJ2-2, the V gene TRBV9; D is ambiguous. Per the germline V gene, CDR1 is SGDLS and CDR2 is YYNGEE. This CDR3 comprises 15 residues. V lost 7 bases and J 8 bases, leaving 21 bases between the germline ends. CDR3 bases: TGTGCCAGCTCCCGACCTCAGGAATCCCCGGGGGAGCTGTTTTTT. As protein: CASSRPQESPGELFF.

The V and J genes are TRBV9 and TRBJ2-1, with 7 bases matching TRBD1. The CDR3 runs 15 residues. V gave up 4 bases and J gave up 0 bases; unmatched junction bases: 4. In germline, CDR1 is SGDLS, CDR2 YYNGEE. CDR3 region: CASSKGAGSYNEQFF. The CDR3 nucleotides are TGTGCCAGCAGCAAGGGGGCGGGCTCCTACAATGAGCAGTTCTTC.